One and the same sample provided the 5 T cell receptor beta chains below, sequenced in a study of T cell responses to AZD1222 COVID-19 vaccine. Only in-frame clones appear in the TCRdb table, and some are missing; sequencing was by immunoSEQ multiplex PCR. Altogether 80,000 to 100,000 clones are present, approximately 85% being singletons, with the ten largest covering about 3.4%. Source: peripheral blood, taken 28 days after the second AZD1222 dose. The receptors here all came from an adult who received the AZD1222 COVID-19 vaccine.

The V gene is TRBV4-2, the J gene TRBJ2-1, with 16 positions matching TRBD2. The V segment lost 3 bases and the J segment 10 bases; nucleotides outside the gene matches: 9. Germline V CDR1 and CDR2: LGHNA, YNFKEQ. This CDR3 has 17 residues. Written as DNA, the CDR3 is TGTGCCAGCAGCCAGGGGACTAGCGGGAGGGCCTCTGGAGAGCAGTTCTTC. This gives the protein CASSQGTSGRASGEQFF.

This clone came up a few times. The V gene is TRBV2, the J gene TRBJ2-1; TRBD2 agrees at 9 bases. Germline V gives CDR1 SNHLY, CDR2 FYNNEI. This CDR3 spans 15 amino acids. Trimming cost V 2 bases and J 6 bases; bases outside gene matches: 5. CDR3 in DNA: TGTGCCAGCAGTGAACGGCGGGGGGGCCTCAATGAGCAGTTCTTC. Translation gives CASSERRGGLNEQFF.

This clone turned up a few times. The chain carries TRBV11-2 and TRBJ2-1, with D unclear. The CDR3 runs to 14 residues. In germline, CDR1 is SGHAT, CDR2 FQNNGV. Trimming shortened V by 0 bases and J by 6 bases, and 9 bases separated the two germline ends. Written as DNA, the CDR3 is TGTGCCAGCAGCTTAGAACCCGTTTCCAATGAGCAGTTCTTC. This sequence encodes CASSLEPVSNEQFF.

This clone was seen a single time. The chain couples TRBV19 to TRBJ2-7; possibly TRBD1 or TRBD2 for D (6 bases each). V lost 5 bases and J lost 4, with 21 bases in between. The germline V gene has CDR1 LNHDA and CDR2 SQIVND (reference sequence). This CDR3 is 16 amino acids long. The CDR3 region has the DNA TGTGCCAGTAGTCCCAACACAGGGAGGACAGTGTACGAGCAGTACTTC. As protein: CASSPNTGRTVYEQYF.

This clone was seen a handful of times. This chain links TRBV12-3 or TRBV12-4 with TRBJ1-6; D is unclear. Between the trimmed V and J ends, which lost 4 bases and 15 bases, there was a span of 10 bases. The CDR3 runs 11 residues. The CDR3 DNA reads as TGTGCCAGCAGTTCCCGGGCTAGCCTCCACTTT. Amino acids: CASSSRASLHF.